The 7 T cell receptor beta chains reported below all come from one sample, sequenced in a study of regulatory T cells in long-lasting Graves disease. This sample's time point: persistent/refractory GD, antithyroid drugs over 5 years with positive TRAb. RNA extracted from PBMCs served as the sequencing template. Construction of the TCR beta libraries employed iRepertoire HTBI primers in conjunction with Arm-PCR of CDR3 regions. MiXCR, run by TCRdb on the multiplex PCR reads, gives a single entry per CDR3 protein. Of hundreds of thousands of distinct CDR3 sequences in the sample, around 20% were seen once. Source: peripheral blood mononuclear cells (PBMCs), taken when the disease was refractory, from a patient treated with antithyroid drugs. Receptors originate from a female donor with Graves disease.

This clonotype was observed a handful of times. Given a much more abundant clone one base away, this may be a read error. CDR3 DNA: TGTGCCAGCAGTGCCCCAGGGGGCTATGGCTACACCTTC. This gives the protein CASSAPGGYGYTF. V gene TRBV6-1 combines with J gene TRBJ1-2; 7 positions match TRBD1. This CDR3 is 13 amino acids long. In germline, CDR1 is MNHNS, CDR2 SASEGT. Trimming cost V 4 bases and J 4 bases; bases outside gene matches: 3.

This clonotype has ten or more counts. The chain links TRBV12-3 or TRBV12-4 to TRBJ2-2; perhaps TRBD2 as D (5 bases). V was trimmed by 2 bases and J by 6 bases, leaving 7 bases between them. The CDR3 loop spans 13 amino acids. The CDR3 sequence: CASSLKLAGELFF. As DNA, the CDR3 is TGTGCCAGCAGTTTAAAACTAGCCGGGGAGCTGTTTTTT.

The chain combines TRBV5-1 with TRBJ1-1; D is unclear. V lost 0 bases to trimming and J lost 4 bases, with 13 bases between them. The CDR3 has 15 amino acids. The germline CDR1 and CDR2 sequences are SGHRS and YFSETQ. CDR3: CASSLGQPGATEAFF. The CDR3 DNA sequence: TGCGCCAGCAGCTTGGGTCAGCCGGGAGCCACTGAAGCTTTCTTT.

In its sample, this clonotype ranks as medium-sized. The chain is built from TRBV27 and TRBJ2-7; D possibly uses TRBD1 or TRBD2 (5 bases each). The CDR3 extends over 14 amino acids. V shed 8 bases and J shed 2 bases, with 16 bases lying between them. Germline V lookup: CDR1 MNHEY, CDR2 SMNVEV (reference sequence). The CDR3, as DNA: TGTGCCAGCGGACTTCAGGGCAGTACCTACGAGCAGTACTTC. Residues: CASGLQGSTYEQYF.

The sample holds many counts of this clonotype. The chain uses TRBV2 and TRBJ2-3, with TRBD2 identical over 8 bases. The CDR3 length is 17 residues. V shed 2 bases and J 2 bases; nucleotides not matched to a gene: 9. Germline CDR1 reads SNHLY; CDR2 reads FYNNEI. DNA of the CDR3: TGTGCCAGCAGTGAATTCGGACTAGCAGATCTCACAGATACGCAGTATTTT. It encodes CASSEFGLADLTDTQYF.

This clonotype showed up many times. The chain has TRBV2 and TRBJ2-2, with unresolved D. CDR1 and CDR2 from the germline V gene are SNHLY and FYNNEI. The CDR3 loop spans 13 amino acids. V was cut by 6 bases and J by 3 bases, with 8 bases left in between. Here the CDR3 reads CASSPEYTGELFF. The CDR3 bases are TGTGCCAGCAGCCCAGAGTACACCGGGGAGCTGTTTTTT. The variable domain in full, completed from reference TRBV2 and TRBJ2-2, reads EPEVTQTPSHQVTQMGQEVILRCVPISNHLYFYWYRQILGQKVEFLVSFYNNEISEKSEIFDDQFSVERPDGSNFTLKIRSTKLEDSAMYFCASSPEYTGELFFGEGSRLTVL.

This chain links TRBV29-1 with TRBJ2-3; D is undetermined. Trimming took 8 bases from V and 4 from J, leaving 16 bases between them. The CDR3 loop spans 13 amino acids. Germline assignment: CDR1 SQVTM and CDR2 ANQGSEA. DNA of the CDR3: TGCAGCATGAGACACGGTGGGGCAGATACGCAGTATTTT. Translating gives CSMRHGGADTQYF.